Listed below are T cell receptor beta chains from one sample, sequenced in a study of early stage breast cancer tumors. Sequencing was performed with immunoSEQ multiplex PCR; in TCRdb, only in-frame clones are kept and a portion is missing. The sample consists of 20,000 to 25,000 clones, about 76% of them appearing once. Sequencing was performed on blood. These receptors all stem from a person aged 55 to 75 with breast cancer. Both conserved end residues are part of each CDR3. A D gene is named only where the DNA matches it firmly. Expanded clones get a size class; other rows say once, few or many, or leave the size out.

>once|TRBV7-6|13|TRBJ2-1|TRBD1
TGTGCCAGCAGCCGGGACAGCTACAATGAGCAGTTCTTC
CASSRDSYNEQFF
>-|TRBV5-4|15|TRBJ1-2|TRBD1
TGTGCCAGCAGCCCAAGGACAGGGGGGGTTCATGGCTACACCTTC
CASSPRTGGVHGYTF
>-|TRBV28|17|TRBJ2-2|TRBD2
TGTGCCAGCAGCCTAGGCCGGGGAGGGATAGCAGCCGGGGAGCTGTTTTTT
CASSLGRGGIAAGELFF
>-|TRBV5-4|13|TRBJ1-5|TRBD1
TGTGCCAGCAGCCCCGACAGGGATCAGCCCCAGCATTTT
CASSPDRDQPQHF
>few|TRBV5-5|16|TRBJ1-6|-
TGTGCCAGCAGCGCACCGGGCCTCAACCCCATCTCACCCCTCCACTTT
CASSAPGLNPISPLHF
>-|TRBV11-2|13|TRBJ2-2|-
TGTGCCAGCAGGGGACGGAACACCGGGGAGCTGTTTTTT
CASRGRNTGELFF
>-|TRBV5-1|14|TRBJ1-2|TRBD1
TGCGCCAGCAGCTCACCGGGACAGCCCTATGGCTACACCTTC
CASSSPGQPYGYTF
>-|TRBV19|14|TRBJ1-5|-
TGTGCCAGTAGTACCCAGTCTGCCAATCAGCCCCAGCATTTT
CASSTQSANQPQHF
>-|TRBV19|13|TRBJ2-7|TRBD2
TGTGCCAGTAGTCCAGGCGGGGGATACGAGCAGTACTTC
CASSPGGGYEQYF
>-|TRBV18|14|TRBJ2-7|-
TGTGCCAGCTCACCCGGGTGGAGCTCCTACGAGCAGTACTTC
CASSPGWSSYEQYF
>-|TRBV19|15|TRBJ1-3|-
TGTGCCAGTAGGCCCACAGGCGGCTCTGGAAACACCATATATTTT
CASRPTGGSGNTIYF
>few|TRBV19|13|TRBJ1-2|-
TGTGCCAGTAGTATTAGGGTGTTCGATGGCTACACCTTC
CASSIRVFDGYTF
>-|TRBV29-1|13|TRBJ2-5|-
TGCAGCGTCGAAGGGGGGCCCTCGGAGACCCAGTACTTC
CSVEGGPSETQYF
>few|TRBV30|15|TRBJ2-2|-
TGTGCCTTCCGAACGTTAGGTCGGAACACCGGGGAGCTGTTTTTT
CAFRTLGRNTGELFF
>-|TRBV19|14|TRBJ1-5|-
TGTGCCAGTAGTCCTCAGGGAATTCATCAGCCCCAGCATTTT
CASSPQGIHQPQHF
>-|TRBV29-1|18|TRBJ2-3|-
TGCAGCGTTGTACTCCATCGGGGGGCCTTCTCTAGCACAGATACGCAGTATTTT
CSVVLHRGAFSSTDTQYF
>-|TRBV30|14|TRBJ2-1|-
TGTGCCTGGAGTGGATTTATATCCTACAATGAGCAGTTCTTC
CAWSGFISYNEQFF
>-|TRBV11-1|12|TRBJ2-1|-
TGTGCCAGCAGCCCCTCATACGATGAGCAGTTCTTC
CASSPSYDEQFF
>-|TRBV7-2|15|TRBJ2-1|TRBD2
TGTGCCAGCAGACGACTAGCGGGGTCTTACAATGAGCAGTTCTTC
CASRRLAGSYNEQFF
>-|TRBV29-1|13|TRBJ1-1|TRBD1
TGCAGCGTCAGGACAGGGGGAAACACTGAAGCTTTCTTT
CSVRTGGNTEAFF